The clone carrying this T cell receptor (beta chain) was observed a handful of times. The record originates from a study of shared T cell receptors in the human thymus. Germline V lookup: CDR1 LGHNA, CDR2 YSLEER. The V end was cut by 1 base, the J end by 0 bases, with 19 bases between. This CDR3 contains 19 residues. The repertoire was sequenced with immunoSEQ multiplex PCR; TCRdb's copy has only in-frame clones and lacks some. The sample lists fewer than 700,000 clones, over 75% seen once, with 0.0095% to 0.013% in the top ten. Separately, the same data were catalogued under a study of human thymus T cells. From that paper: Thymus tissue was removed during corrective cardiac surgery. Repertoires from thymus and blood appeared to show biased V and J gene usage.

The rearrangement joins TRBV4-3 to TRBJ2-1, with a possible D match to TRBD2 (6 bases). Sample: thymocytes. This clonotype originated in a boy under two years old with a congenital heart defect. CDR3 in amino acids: CASSQGPPCGISSYNEQFF. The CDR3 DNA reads TGCGCCAGCAGCCAAGGCCCCCCCTGCGGGATTAGCTCCTACAATGAGCAGTTCTTC.